These 29 T cell receptor beta chains came from one sample sequenced in a study of PD-L1 blockade in urothelial cancer. Assay used: immunoSEQ multiplex PCR; TCRdb lists only in-frame clones, some missing. In the table there are 40,000 to 60,000 clones, around four fifths of which are singletons. Time point here: pretreatment peripheral blood. This specimen was PBMCs, taken around atezolizumab (anti-PD-L1) treatment. The receptor source for this set is a man between 65 and 85 years old with urothelial cancer.

The chain couples TRBV11-3 to TRBJ2-1; 11 positions agree with TRBD2. CDR1 SGHNT and CDR2 YENEEA come from the germline V gene. The CDR3 loop spans 15 amino acids. V lost 2 bases, J lost 8 bases, and 5 bases stayed unmatched. This CDR3 reads CASSLISGRGYEQFF. DNA for the CDR3: TGTGCCAGCAGCTTAATTAGCGGGAGGGGGTATGAGCAGTTCTTC.

This rearrangement joins TRBV5-1 to TRBJ2-7; 9 nucleotides agree with TRBD1. This CDR3 has 15 amino acids. Germline values: CDR1 SGHRS, CDR2 YFSETQ. V trimming: 4 bases; J trimming: 4 bases; junction bases outside the gene matches: 9. The CDR3 coding sequence is TGCGCCAGCAGCCACCCGGGACAGGGAAGTTACGAGCAGTACTTC. It yields the protein CASSHPGQGSYEQYF.

The rearrangement joins TRBV6-6 to TRBJ1-2; D remains unclear. V was pared by 0 bases and J by 0 bases, with 8 bases between. This CDR3 has 15 amino acids. CDR1 and CDR2 (germline): MNHNY, SVGAGI (reference sequence). CDR3 sequence reads: CASSYSAGTNYGYTF. DNA for the CDR3: TGTGCCAGCAGTTACTCGGCAGGAACTAACTATGGCTACACCTTC.

The V and J genes are TRBV13 and TRBJ1-1; D may be TRBD1 (5 bases). The germline gives CDR1 PRHDT, CDR2 FYEKMQ (reference sequence). The CDR3 is 16 residues long. The V end lost 1 base, the J end lost 4 bases, and 16 bases lay between the germline ends. CDR3 loop: CASSLALSPGRTEAFF. CDR3 nucleotides: TGTGCCAGCAGCTTAGCTTTATCCCCAGGGCGCACTGAAGCTTTCTTT. Supplemented by reference TRBV13 and TRBJ1-1, the full variable domain reads AAGVIQSPRHLIKEKRETATLKCYPIPRHDTVYWYQQGPGQDPQFLISFYEKMQSDKGSIPDRFSAQQFSDYHSELNMSSLELGDSALYFCASSLALSPGRTEAFFGQGTRLTVV.

This chain links TRBV18 with TRBJ1-3; D unresolved. The CDR3 extends over 14 amino acids. CDR1 and CDR2 (germline): KGHSH, LQKENI. Trimming left V 1 base short and J 2 bases short, with 6 bases between. This CDR3 is CASSPREAGNTIYF. CDR3 nucleotides: TGTGCCAGCTCACCACGCGAAGCTGGAAACACCATATATTTT.

The chain couples TRBV18 to TRBJ1-1, with TRBD1 identical over 7 bases. Germline lookup yields CDR1 KGHSH and CDR2 LQKENI. J lost 8 bases, V lost 4 bases, and 7 bases had no gene match. The length of the CDR3 is 13 residues. CDR3 DNA: TGTGCCAGCTCACGAAAACAGGGGATAGAAGCTTTCTTT. Protein sequence: CASSRKQGIEAFF. Looking up the rest from reference TRBV18 and TRBJ1-1 gives the full variable domain: NAGVMQNPRHLVRRRGQEARLRCSPMKGHSHVYWYRQLPEEGLKFMVYLQKENIIDESGMPKERFSAEFPKEGPSILRIQQVVRGDSAAYFCASSRKQGIEAFFGQGTRLTVV.

This clone was observed a single time. The CDR3 DNA sequence: TGTGCCAGCAGCCCCTCCAACGGGAACACTGAAGCTTTCTTT. Protein: CASSPSNGNTEAFF. This chain joins TRBV28 and TRBJ1-1; the D is unclear. The V and J ends lost 6 bases and 1 base respectively, with 12 bases between them. Germline CDR1 reads MDHEN; CDR2 reads SYDVKM. This CDR3 has 14 residues.

This clone turned up a few times. The J gene is TRBJ2-6, the V gene TRBV30, with 7 positions matching TRBD1. The CDR3 has 14 amino acids. V shed 6 bases, J shed 2 bases, and the junction held 4 bases outside the gene matches. Germline CDR1 and CDR2: GTSNPN and SVGIG (reference sequence). This chain's CDR3 is CACGGQAGANVLTF. In nucleotides, the CDR3 is TGTGCCTGCGGCGGACAGGCTGGGGCCAACGTCCTGACTTTC.

The rearrangement links TRBV28 to TRBJ1-5, with 7 bases matching TRBD1. V lost 4 bases, J lost 8 bases, and 11 bases stayed unmatched. The CDR3 is 15 amino acids. CDR1 and CDR2 (germline): MDHEN, SYDVKM. The CDR3: CASSSAQQGTEPQHF. CDR3 DNA: TGTGCCAGCAGTTCCGCCCAACAGGGGACGGAGCCCCAGCATTTT.

In this sample, this clone turned up once. The chain combines TRBV7-3 with TRBJ2-3; D uncertain. This CDR3 comprises 15 residues. The germline V and J ends were trimmed by 1 base and 6 bases, with 14 bases remaining between them. CDR1 is SGHTA, CDR2 FQGTGA, per germline. The CDR3 region has the DNA TGTGCCAGCAGCTTAAGCGGAGTAGCTGCCGATACGCAGTATTTT. It yields the protein CASSLSGVAADTQYF.

The chain recombines TRBV7-6 with TRBJ2-7, with D possibly TRBD2 on 5 matching bases. Germline V lookup: CDR1 SGHVS, CDR2 FNYEAQ. The CDR3 totals 14 residues. The V and J ends lost 1 base and 7 bases respectively, with 14 bases between them. For the CDR3, the DNA is TGTGCCAGCAGCTTAGATCAAGCCACGGGGGAGCAGTACTTC. Protein sequence: CASSLDQATGEQYF.

In the case of this clone: Since a much larger clone is just one base distant, this may be a read error. The chain links TRBV4-3 to TRBJ1-1, with D perhaps TRBD1 (6 bases). This CDR3 is built from 13 residues. V was cut by 4 bases and J by 1 base, with 7 bases left in between. Germline CDR1 and CDR2: LGHNA and YSLEER. The CDR3 DNA follows: TGCGCCAGCAGCCTACAGGGGAACACTGAAGCTTTCTTT. Amino acid sequence: CASSLQGNTEAFF.

This rearrangement joins TRBV2 to TRBJ2-5; 15 bases line up with TRBD2. Losses at the gene ends were 6 bases for V and 10 bases for J; bases not matched to a gene: 9. The CDR3 totals 15 residues. CDR1 and CDR2 from the germline V gene are SNHLY and FYNNEI. The CDR3 loop is CASSETGLAGGIQYF. Written as DNA, the CDR3 is TGTGCCAGCAGCGAGACGGGACTAGCGGGGGGAATCCAGTACTTC.

The chain recombines TRBV28 with TRBJ2-7; TRBD2 matches at 7 bases. The CDR3 has 12 amino acids. The germline V gene has CDR1 MDHEN and CDR2 SYDVKM. J lost 7 bases, V lost 8 bases, and 8 bases had no gene match. CDR3 bases: TGTGCCAGCGGCTCACTAGCGAGGGAGCAGTACTTC. This codes for CASGSLAREQYF.

The chain employs TRBV7-2 and TRBJ2-7, with D maybe TRBD1 (5 bases). The germline gives CDR1 SGHTA, CDR2 FQGNSA. This CDR3 comprises 14 residues. V was cut by 1 base and J by 2 bases, with 9 bases left in between. CDR3 region: CASSLDRRTYEQYF. The CDR3 DNA follows: TGTGCCAGCAGCTTAGACAGGAGAACCTACGAGCAGTACTTC.

The J gene is TRBJ2-7, the V gene TRBV4-3; 7 nucleotides agree with TRBD2. The trim removed 0 bases at V and 4 bases at J, leaving 18 bases unmatched. Germline CDR1 LGHNA, CDR2 YSLEER. The CDR3 is made up of 19 amino acids. CDR3 coding DNA: TGCGCCAGCAGCCAAGATGCCAGCGGGGTCAGCTTCGTGCCTTACGAGCAGTACTTC. It translates to CASSQDASGVSFVPYEQYF.

The genes are TRBV5-1 and TRBJ2-1; D perhaps matches TRBD1 (6 bases). The CDR3 contains 13 residues. Germline values: CDR1 SGHRS, CDR2 YFSETQ. V lost 4 bases and J 7 bases, leaving 12 bases between the germline ends. CDR3 DNA: TGCGCCAGCAGCCTAACAGGGACGAATGAGCAGTTCTTC. Residues: CASSLTGTNEQFF.

The V gene is TRBV30, the J gene TRBJ2-1; 7 bases fit TRBD1. V lost 2 bases to trimming and J lost 0 bases; unmatched junction nucleotides: 7. This CDR3 comprises 16 residues. Germline CDR1 reads GTSNPN; CDR2 reads SVGIG (reference sequence). For the CDR3, the DNA is TGTGCCTGGAGTCATACAGGGGCCAGCTCCTACAATGAGCAGTTCTTC. This sequence encodes CAWSHTGASSYNEQFF.

The genes are TRBV6-5 and TRBJ1-2; D is undetermined. CDR3 length equals 13 residues. V was clipped by 5 bases and J by 5 bases, with 12 bases between them. Germline V gene sequence: CDR1 MNHEY, CDR2 SVGAGI. CDR3 sequence reads: CASSPSSGYGYTF. CDR3 nucleotide sequence: TGTGCCAGCAGTCCCTCCAGCGGATATGGCTACACCTTC.

The V gene is TRBV28, the J gene TRBJ2-7, with TRBD2 matching 7 bases. The V segment lost 2 bases and the J segment 2 bases; nucleotides outside the gene matches: 3. Germline CDR1 MDHEN, CDR2 SYDVKM. The CDR3 totals 14 residues. CDR3 nucleotide sequence: TGTGCCAGCAGTTTAGGAGGGAGGGCCTACGAGCAGTACTTC. Translating it yields CASSLGGRAYEQYF. The full variable domain, rest sourced from reference TRBV28 and TRBJ2-7, is DVKVTQSSRYLVKRTGEKVFLECVQDMDHENMFWYRQDPGLGLRLIYFSYDVKMKEKGDIPEGYSVSREKKERFSLILESASTNQTSMYLCASSLGGRAYEQYFGPGTRLTVT.

The chain combines TRBV4-3 with TRBJ2-1; maybe TRBD2 (6 bases). Germline CDR1 is LGHNA and CDR2 is YSLEER. The CDR3 length is 16 residues. The V and J ends lost 1 base and 1 base respectively, with 11 bases between them. The CDR3 DNA sequence: TGCGCCAGCAGCCAAGCATCCGGGAGTTCCTACAATGAGCAGTTCTTC. It encodes CASSQASGSSYNEQFF.

The chain combines TRBV4-3 with TRBJ1-1; 9 bases agree with TRBD1. Trimming took 4 bases from V and 1 from J; bases not matched to a gene: 4. CDR3 length: 15 amino acids. The germline CDR1 and CDR2 sequences are LGHNA and YSLEER. CDR3 sequence (DNA): TGCGCCAGCAGCCCGGGGACAGGGCGGAACACTGAAGCTTTCTTT. Translating gives CASSPGTGRNTEAFF.

This chain links TRBV20-1 with TRBJ2-7, with D maybe TRBD2 (5 bases). The length of the CDR3 is 11 residues. Germline assignment: CDR1 DFQATT and CDR2 SNEGSKA (reference sequence). Trimming pared 3 bases from V and 12 bases from J, leaving 15 bases between. CDR3 DNA sequence: TGCAGTGCTAGCCCCGGGGTTCAGTTGTACTTC. It translates to CSASPGVQLYF.

CDR3 protein: CASRASGRARSDTQYF. Here the CDR3 DNA reads TGTGCCAGTAGAGCTAGCGGGAGGGCCCGATCAGATACGCAGTATTTT. The chain links TRBV19 to TRBJ2-3; 12 nucleotides agree with TRBD2. The CDR3 consists of 16 residues. Germline values: CDR1 LNHDA, CDR2 SQIVND (reference sequence). V was pared by 6 bases and J by 4 bases, with 8 bases of the junction left unmatched.

The J gene is TRBJ1-4, the V gene TRBV7-7, with TRBD1 matching over 9 bases. The CDR3 contains 16 residues. Germline values: CDR1 SSHAT, CDR2 FNYEAQ (reference sequence). Losses at the gene ends were 5 bases for V and 8 bases for J; bases not matched to a gene: 12. The CDR3 loop is CASSVPGTGRGEKLFF. CDR3 DNA sequence: TGTGCCAGCAGCGTTCCCGGGACAGGGAGGGGAGAAAAACTGTTTTTT.

This rearrangement joins TRBV30 to TRBJ1-2; no clear D. From germline, CDR1 is GTSNPN and CDR2 SVGIG (reference sequence). V dropped 3 bases and J dropped 4 bases, with 9 bases sitting between them. This CDR3 is 12 amino acids long. DNA of the CDR3: TGTGCCTGGAGCCCCGCGGGCTATGGCTACACCTTC. Its protein is CAWSPAGYGYTF.

The J gene is TRBJ2-6, the V gene TRBV7-2, with unresolved D. Germline CDR1 and CDR2: SGHTA and FQGNSA. Trimming stripped 3 bases from V and 4 bases from J, with 4 bases between. This CDR3 comprises 13 residues. The CDR3 DNA reads TGTGCCAGCAGCTTCCCGGGGGCCAACGTCCTGACTTTC. Protein sequence: CASSFPGANVLTF.

The CDR3 nucleotides read TGTGCCAGCAGTCCTATGGCGGGGTTGGGGGTGAGCTCCTACAATGAGCAGTTCTTC. Protein sequence: CASSPMAGLGVSSYNEQFF. This rearrangement joins TRBV2 to TRBJ2-1, with D tentatively TRBD2 (6 bases). The ends were cut back, 5 bases at V and 0 bases at J, with 23 bases in the middle. The CDR3 length is 19 residues. CDR1 is SNHLY and CDR2 is FYNNEI in the germline V gene.

The V gene is TRBV5-1, the J gene TRBJ2-7; TRBD2 matches at 9 bases. Germline-derived CDR1 and CDR2 are SGHRS and YFSETQ. This CDR3 contains 14 residues. V was pared by 4 bases and J by 5 bases, with 7 bases of the junction left unmatched. The CDR3 sequence: CASSISGSPHEQYF. CDR3 DNA sequence: TGCGCCAGCAGCATTAGCGGGAGCCCCCACGAGCAGTACTTC.